The 24 T cell receptor beta chains given below trace back to one sample, sequenced in a study of T cell responses to AZD1222 COVID-19 vaccine. Profiling relied on immunoSEQ multiplex PCR, and the TCRdb table lists in-frame clones only, not all of them. In the table there are some 97,000 clones, around 87% of which are singletons. Sample: peripheral blood, taken on day 0 of MenACWY control vaccination. These receptors were obtained from an adult in good health.

This clone has more than one count but fewer than ten. The gene calls are TRBV2 and TRBJ1-5, with D possibly TRBD1 on 5 matching bases. The CDR3 is made up of 19 amino acids. Germline lookup yields CDR1 SNHLY and CDR2 FYNNEI. V lost 7 bases and J 1 base, leaving 26 bases between the germline ends. The DNA of the CDR3 is TGTGCCAGCACCTCTACCAGGACACCCGGGGAAAGAAGCAATCAGCCCCAGCATTTT. The encoded protein is CASTSTRTPGERSNQPQHF. Using reference TRBV2 and TRBJ1-5 for the parts outside the CDR3, the full variable domain is EPEVTQTPSHQVTQMGQEVILRCVPISNHLYFYWYRQILGQKVEFLVSFYNNEISEKSEIFDDQFSVERPDGSNFTLKIRSTKLEDSAMYFCASTSTRTPGERSNQPQHFGDGTRLSIL.

This rearrangement joins TRBV7-3 to TRBJ1-1; unclear D gene. Deletions cut 5 bases from V and 1 base from J, with 8 bases between. There are 13 residues in the CDR3. Germline lookup yields CDR1 SGHTA and CDR2 FQGTGA. CDR3 DNA sequence: TGTGCCAGCAGCAGGGTAGGGAACACTGAAGCTTTCTTT. This gives the protein CASSRVGNTEAFF.

The genes are TRBV6-2 or TRBV6-3 and TRBJ1-5; the D is unclear. Trimming took off 5 bases at V and 1 base at J, with 6 bases between the two ends. This CDR3 region has 13 residues. Germline CDR1 is MNHEY and CDR2 is SVGEGT. The DNA of the CDR3 is TGTGCCAGCAGTCTTTGGAGCAATCAGCCCCAGCATTTT. As protein: CASSLWSNQPQHF.

The rearrangement links TRBV19 to TRBJ2-3; possible D gene TRBD1, 6 bases. The CDR3 spans 16 residues. Germline CDR1 reads LNHDA; CDR2 reads SQIVND (reference sequence). Trimming cost V 5 bases and J 4 bases, with 19 bases left between them. Written as DNA, the CDR3 is TGTGCCAGTAGTTTCACCTCAGGGGCGGCCCCAGATACGCAGTATTTT. Translated, it gives CASSFTSGAAPDTQYF.

The chain employs TRBV29-1 and TRBJ1-1; D is undetermined. V was shortened by 4 bases and J by 0 bases, with 9 bases between the two germline ends. Germline V CDR1 and CDR2: SQVTM, ANQGSEA. This CDR3 contains 13 residues. CDR3 bases: TGCAGCGTTGGGGGAAACATGAACACTGAAGCTTTCTTT. It translates to CSVGGNMNTEAFF.

The J gene is TRBJ2-3, the V gene TRBV5-4, with D tentatively TRBD1 (5 bases). The CDR3 covers 15 residues. V lost 9 bases and J 0 bases, leaving 17 bases between the germline ends. Germline loops: CDR1 SGHNT, CDR2 YYREEE (reference sequence). The CDR3 DNA follows: TGTGCCACAAATGAAGGGGCAGAGAGCACAGATACGCAGTATTTT. It is translated as CATNEGAESTDTQYF.

The rearrangement joins TRBV6-1 to TRBJ1-1; 8 positions match TRBD1. This CDR3 is 15 amino acids long. The junction had 6 bases not matched to a gene; V was cut back by 2 bases and J by 4 bases. CDR1 MNHNS and CDR2 SASEGT come from the germline V gene. CDR3 amino acids: CASSERATGVTEAFF. The CDR3 DNA reads TGTGCCAGCAGTGAACGGGCGACAGGGGTCACTGAAGCTTTCTTT.

DNA of the CDR3: TGTGCCAGCAGTCCCCCTTGGAACACTGAAGCTTTCTTT. It codes for CASSPPWNTEAFF. V usage is TRBV6-2 or TRBV6-3 and J usage is TRBJ1-1; D remains ambiguous. Germline V gives CDR1 MNHEY, CDR2 SVGEGT. This CDR3 is built from 13 residues. V was shortened by 5 bases and J by 1 base, with 8 bases between the two germline ends.

The rearrangement joins TRBV29-1 to TRBJ2-6; TRBD2 matches 8 bases. The germline V gene encodes CDR1 SQVTM and CDR2 ANQGSEA. The CDR3 contains 18 residues. V lost 1 base and J lost 4; bases outside the gene matches: 12. The CDR3 protein is CSVEGLASPSRGANVLTF. The CDR3 nucleotides read TGCAGCGTTGAAGGACTAGCGAGCCCGAGCAGAGGGGCCAACGTCCTGACTTTC.

This chain uses TRBV5-6 with TRBJ1-6; no clear D. The CDR3 is made up of 17 amino acids. Germline lookup yields CDR1 SGHDT and CDR2 YYEEEE. The V and J ends lost 1 base and 0 bases respectively, with 11 bases between them. In nucleotides, the CDR3 is TGTGCCAGCAGCTTGAATGGGAGGAGCTCCTATAATTCACCCCTCCACTTT. Its translation is CASSLNGRSSYNSPLHF. The variable domain in full, with the rest retrieved from reference TRBV5-6 and TRBJ1-6, is DAGVTQSPTHLIKTRGQQVTLRCSPKSGHDTVSWYQQALGQGPQFIFQYYEEEERQRGNFPDRFSGHQFPNYSSELNVNALLLGDSALYLCASSLNGRSSYNSPLHFGNGTRLTVT.

The chain recombines TRBV6-2 or TRBV6-3 with TRBJ2-5; possibly TRBD1 for D (8 bases). The CDR3 is made up of 17 amino acids. Deletions cut 6 bases from V and 5 bases from J, with 25 bases between. Germline loops: CDR1 MNHEY, CDR2 SVGEGT. CDR3 nucleotides: TGTGCCAGCAGCAGTGGACAGGGAGGGCTGGTGGGGGAGACCCAGTACTTC. Protein: CASSSGQGGLVGETQYF.

This clone has only one observation. This chain joins TRBV28 and TRBJ1-1; D gene ambiguous. Trimming pared 5 bases from V and 7 bases from J, leaving 11 bases between. CDR1 is MDHEN, CDR2 SYDVKM, per germline. The length of the CDR3 is 12 residues. CDR3 DNA sequence: TGTGCCAGCAGTAGACGGCCCCTTGAAGCTTTCTTT. It is translated as CASSRRPLEAFF.

The rearrangement uses TRBV6-2 or TRBV6-3 and TRBJ1-2; D not certain. CDR1 and CDR2 from the germline V gene are MNHEY and SVGEGT. The CDR3 totals 14 residues. Trimming took 0 bases from V and 3 from J, leaving 8 bases between them. CDR3 sequence reads: CASSYSRAYYGYTF. CDR3 nucleotides: TGTGCCAGCAGTTACTCTAGGGCGTACTATGGCTACACCTTC.

The V call is TRBV9, the J call TRBJ1-6; D remains ambiguous. Trimming took 4 bases from V and 8 from J, leaving 16 bases between them. This CDR3 spans 15 amino acids. CDR1 is SGDLS and CDR2 is YYNGEE in the germline V gene. CDR3 protein: CASSPHQDYYSPLHF. The CDR3 nucleotides read TGTGCCAGCAGCCCCCATCAGGATTATTATTCACCCCTCCACTTT.

This chain connects TRBV7-6 to TRBJ2-1; TRBD2 aligns across 8 bases. The CDR3 contains 16 residues. In germline, CDR1 is SGHVS, CDR2 FNYEAQ. Trimming cost V 1 base and J 5 bases; bases outside gene matches: 7. The CDR3 sequence is CASSLGAGGSNNEQFF. In DNA, the CDR3 is TGTGCCAGCAGCTTAGGGGCGGGAGGATCTAACAATGAGCAGTTCTTC.

The chain employs TRBV6-2 or TRBV6-3 and TRBJ2-3, with TRBD2 matching over 7 bases. J was trimmed by 6 bases and V by 4 bases; bases with no gene match: 10. Germline lookup yields CDR1 MNHEY and CDR2 SVGEGT. The CDR3 totals 15 residues. The CDR3 region has the DNA TGTGCCAGCAGTTCCGGGACTATCACATCGGATACGCAGTATTTT. This translates into CASSSGTITSDTQYF.

The chain has TRBV3-1 (or the pseudogene TRBV3-2) and TRBJ1-6; D gene ambiguous. Germline lookup yields CDR1 LGHDT and CDR2 YNNKEL (reference sequence). Trimming took 3 bases from V and 10 from J, leaving 19 bases between them. CDR3 length: 16 amino acids. The DNA for the CDR3 is TGTGCCAGCAGCCACGCCCGGACGGGCGCCGGATCACCCCTCCACTTT. Amino acids: CASSHARTGAGSPLHF.

The rearrangement joins TRBV30 to TRBJ2-6, with 8 bases that match TRBD2. Germline V gene lookup returns CDR1 GTSNPN and CDR2 SVGIG (reference sequence). The V segment lost 5 bases and the J segment 0 bases; nucleotides outside the gene matches: 9. The CDR3 runs 17 residues. The CDR3 nucleotides are TGTGCCTGGTCCCCGGGACTAGGGAGCTCTGGGGCCAACGTCCTGACTTTC. It codes for CAWSPGLGSSGANVLTF.

V is TRBV5-4 and J is TRBJ1-1; unclear D gene. The germline gives CDR1 SGHNT, CDR2 YYREEE (reference sequence). CDR3 length: 14 residues. The ends were cut back, 4 bases at V and 0 bases at J, with 10 bases in the middle. The CDR3 sequence: CASSEQIMNTEAFF. Here the CDR3 DNA reads TGTGCCAGCAGCGAACAGATCATGAACACTGAAGCTTTCTTT.

V usage is TRBV2 and J usage is TRBJ1-1; D may be TRBD1 (5 bases). The CDR3 covers 13 residues. Trimming pared 4 bases from V and 3 bases from J, leaving 9 bases between. CDR1 is SNHLY and CDR2 is FYNNEI in the germline V gene. The CDR3 protein is CASSGEGHTEAFF. CDR3 coding DNA: TGTGCCAGCAGTGGGGAGGGGCACACTGAAGCTTTCTTT.

The chain combines TRBV6-2 or TRBV6-3 with TRBJ1-5; 8 bases are shared with TRBD1. The CDR3 is 16 residues long. In germline, CDR1 is MNHEY, CDR2 SVGEGT. V trimming: 4 bases; J trimming: 11 bases; junction bases outside the gene matches: 16. The CDR3 nucleotides read TGTGCCAGCAGTTCAGTTCCTGGACAGGGCCTCATAGCCCAGCATTTT. As protein: CASSSVPGQGLIAQHF.

This clone was found once. V gene TRBV10-3 combines with J gene TRBJ2-2; possible D gene TRBD1, 6 bases. Trimming removed 7 bases from V and 5 bases from J, with 11 bases in between. Germline assignment: CDR1 ENHRY and CDR2 SYGVKD. CDR3 length: 13 amino acids. The CDR3 is CAINPTGTGELFF. Here the CDR3 DNA reads TGTGCCATCAACCCCACAGGGACCGGGGAGCTGTTTTTT.

A single count supports this clone. V is TRBV3-1 (or the pseudogene TRBV3-2) and J is TRBJ1-1; 8 bases align to TRBD1. The V segment lost 4 bases and the J segment 5 bases; nucleotides outside the gene matches: 6. This CDR3 region has 14 residues. Per germline, CDR1 LGHDT and CDR2 YNNKEL (reference sequence). CDR3 nucleotides: TGTGCCAGCAGCCCAGACAGGGGCGGAACTGAAGCTTTCTTT. This sequence encodes CASSPDRGGTEAFF.

V gene TRBV5-4 combines with J gene TRBJ1-3, with D possibly matching TRBD1 (5 bases). The CDR3 has 15 residues. Per the germline V gene, CDR1 is SGHNT and CDR2 is YYREEE (reference sequence). The V gene lost 0 bases and the J gene lost 1 base, with 8 bases spanning the gap. The CDR3 loop is CASSLDSGSGNTIYF. The CDR3 nucleotides are TGTGCCAGCAGCTTGGATTCAGGGTCTGGAAACACCATATATTTT. The full variable domain, with the rest looked up from reference TRBV5-4 and TRBJ1-3, is ETGVTQSPTHLIKTRGQQVTLRCSSQSGHNTVSWYQQALGQGPQFIFQYYREEENGRGNFPPRFSGLQFPNYSSELNVNALELDDSALYLCASSLDSGSGNTIYFGEGSWLTVV.